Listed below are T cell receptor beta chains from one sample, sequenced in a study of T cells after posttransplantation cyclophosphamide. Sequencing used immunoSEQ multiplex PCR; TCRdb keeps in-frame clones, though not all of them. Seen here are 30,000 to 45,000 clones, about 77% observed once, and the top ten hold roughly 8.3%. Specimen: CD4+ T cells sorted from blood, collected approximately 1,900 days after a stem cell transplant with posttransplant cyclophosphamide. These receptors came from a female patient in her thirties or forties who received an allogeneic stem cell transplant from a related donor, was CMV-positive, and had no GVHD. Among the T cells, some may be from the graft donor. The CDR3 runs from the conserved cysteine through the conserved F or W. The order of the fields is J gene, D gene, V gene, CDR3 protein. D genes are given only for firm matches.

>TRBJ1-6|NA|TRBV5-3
CARSFGCDGTPNSPLHF
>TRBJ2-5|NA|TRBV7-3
CASSLTGSKQETQYF
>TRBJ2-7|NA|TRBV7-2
CASSRSPSYEQYF
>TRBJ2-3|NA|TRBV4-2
CASSQAGGADTQYF
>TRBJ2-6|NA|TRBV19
CASSMGSAGGANVLTF
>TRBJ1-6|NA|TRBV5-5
CASSLQRSSYNSPLHF
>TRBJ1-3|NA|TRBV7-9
CASSILRESGNTIYF
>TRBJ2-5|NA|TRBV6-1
CASSVMISETTQYF
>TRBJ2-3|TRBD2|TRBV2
CASRGTGLAGTDTQYF
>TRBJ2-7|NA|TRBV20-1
CSGWGGREQYF
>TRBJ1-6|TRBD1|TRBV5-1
CASSLAAQGARSPLHF
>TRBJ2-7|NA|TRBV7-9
CASSLPTAAYEQYF
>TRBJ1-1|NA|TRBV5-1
CASSRSGQNTEAFF
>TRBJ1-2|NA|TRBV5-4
CASRKNRAENYGYTF
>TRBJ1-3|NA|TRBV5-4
CASSPGGAQRHTIYF
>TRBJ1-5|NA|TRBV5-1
CASSLDRISNQPQHF
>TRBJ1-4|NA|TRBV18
CASSRTGFNEKLFF
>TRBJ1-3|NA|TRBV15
CATSPRGNTIYF
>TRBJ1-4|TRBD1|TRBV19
CASRTTGVGEKLFF
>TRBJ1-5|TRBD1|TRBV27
CASSSDRGYQPQHF
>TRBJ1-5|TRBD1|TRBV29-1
CSVGTGDQPQHF
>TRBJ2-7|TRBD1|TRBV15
CATSRGDSGYEQYF
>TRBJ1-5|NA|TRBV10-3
CAISAAGGNQPQHF
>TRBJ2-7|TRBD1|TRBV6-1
CASIRQGKGEQYF
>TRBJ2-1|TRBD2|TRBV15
CATSISGGAVDEQFF
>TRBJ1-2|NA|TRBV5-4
CASSMAGGYYGYTF
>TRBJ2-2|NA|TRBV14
CASSLLGQRGTGELFF
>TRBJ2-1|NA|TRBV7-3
CASSPYPGSGNEQFF
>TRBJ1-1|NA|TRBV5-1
CASSLAGTGNTEAFF
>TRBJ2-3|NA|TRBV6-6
CASSYSSQRDTQYF
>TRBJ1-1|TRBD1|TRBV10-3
CAIRLSQGDTEAFF
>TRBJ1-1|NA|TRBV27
CASNNPIHKNTEAFF
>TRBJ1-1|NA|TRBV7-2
CASSPLVRGSTEAFF
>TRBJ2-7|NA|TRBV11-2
CASSLEIGTLYEQYF
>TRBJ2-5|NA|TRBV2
CASSTLGDHQQTQYF
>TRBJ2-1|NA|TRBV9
CASSVEVGTSSYNEQFF
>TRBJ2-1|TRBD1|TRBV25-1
CASSEDRVHNEQFF